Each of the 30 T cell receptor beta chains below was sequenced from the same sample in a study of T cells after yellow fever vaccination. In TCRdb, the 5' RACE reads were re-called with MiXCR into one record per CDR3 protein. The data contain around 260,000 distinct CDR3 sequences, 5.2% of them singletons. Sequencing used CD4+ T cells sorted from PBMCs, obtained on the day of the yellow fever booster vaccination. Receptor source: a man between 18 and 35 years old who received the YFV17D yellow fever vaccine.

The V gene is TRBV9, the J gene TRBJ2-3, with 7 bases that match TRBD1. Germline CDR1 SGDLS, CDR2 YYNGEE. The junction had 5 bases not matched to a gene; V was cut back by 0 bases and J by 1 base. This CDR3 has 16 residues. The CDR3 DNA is TGTGCCAGCAGCGTAGCTTCAGGACAGGGCACAGATACGCAGTATTTT. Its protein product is CASSVASGQGTDTQYF.

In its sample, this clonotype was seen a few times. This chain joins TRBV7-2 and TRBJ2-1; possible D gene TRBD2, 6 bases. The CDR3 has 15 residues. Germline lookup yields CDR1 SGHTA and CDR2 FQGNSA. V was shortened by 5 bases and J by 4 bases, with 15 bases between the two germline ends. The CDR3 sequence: CASSPEGRRYNEQFF. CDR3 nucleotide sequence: TGTGCCAGCAGCCCCGAGGGGAGGCGGTACAATGAGCAGTTCTTC.

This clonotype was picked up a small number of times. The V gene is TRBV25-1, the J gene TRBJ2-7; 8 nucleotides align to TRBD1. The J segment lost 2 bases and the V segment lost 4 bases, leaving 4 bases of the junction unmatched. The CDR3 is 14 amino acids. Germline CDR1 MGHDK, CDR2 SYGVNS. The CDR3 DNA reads TGTGCCAGCAGTGGGTGGACAGGGACCTACGAGCAGTACTTC. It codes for CASSGWTGTYEQYF.

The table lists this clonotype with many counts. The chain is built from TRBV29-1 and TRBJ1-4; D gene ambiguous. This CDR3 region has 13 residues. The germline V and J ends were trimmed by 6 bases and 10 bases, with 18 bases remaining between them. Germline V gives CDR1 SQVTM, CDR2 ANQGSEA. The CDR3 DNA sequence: TGCAGCGTCATAGCCGAAGGGAATCCAAAACTGTTTTTT. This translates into CSVIAEGNPKLFF.

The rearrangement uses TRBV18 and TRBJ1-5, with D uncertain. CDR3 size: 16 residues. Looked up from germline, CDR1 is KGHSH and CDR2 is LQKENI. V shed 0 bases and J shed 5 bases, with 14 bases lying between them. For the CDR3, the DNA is TGTGCCAGCTCACCACCCTGGGTGCGAGGAGATCAGCCCCAGCATTTT. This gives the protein CASSPPWVRGDQPQHF. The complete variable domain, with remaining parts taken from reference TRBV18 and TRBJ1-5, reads NAGVMQNPRHLVRRRGQEARLRCSPMKGHSHVYWYRQLPEEGLKFMVYLQKENIIDESGMPKERFSAEFPKEGPSILRIQQVVRGDSAAYFCASSPPWVRGDQPQHFGDGTRLSIL.

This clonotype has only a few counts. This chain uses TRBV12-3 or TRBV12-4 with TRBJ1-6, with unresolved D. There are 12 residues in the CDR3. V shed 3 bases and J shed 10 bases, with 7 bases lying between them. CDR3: CASSLETSPLHF. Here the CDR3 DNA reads TGTGCCAGCAGTTTGGAGACATCACCCCTCCACTTT.

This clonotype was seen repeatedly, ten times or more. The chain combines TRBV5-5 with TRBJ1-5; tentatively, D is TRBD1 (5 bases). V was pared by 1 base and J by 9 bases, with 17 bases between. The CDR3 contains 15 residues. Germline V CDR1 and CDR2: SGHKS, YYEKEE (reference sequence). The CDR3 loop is CASSLSGGTVMPQHF. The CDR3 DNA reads TGTGCCAGCAGCTTGAGTGGGGGTACGGTGATGCCCCAGCATTTT. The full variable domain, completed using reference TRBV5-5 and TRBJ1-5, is DAGVTQSPTHLIKTRGQQVTLRCSPISGHKSVSWYQQVLGQGPQFIFQYYEKEERGRGNFPDRFSARQFPNYSSELNVNALLLGDSALYLCASSLSGGTVMPQHFGDGTRLSIL.

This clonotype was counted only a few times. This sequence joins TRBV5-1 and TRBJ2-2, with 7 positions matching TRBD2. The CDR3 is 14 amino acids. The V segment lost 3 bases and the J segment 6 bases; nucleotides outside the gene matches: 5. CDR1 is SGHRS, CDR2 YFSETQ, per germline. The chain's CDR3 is CASSSGTISGELFF. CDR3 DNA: TGCGCCAGCAGCTCGGGGACTATATCCGGGGAGCTGTTTTTT.

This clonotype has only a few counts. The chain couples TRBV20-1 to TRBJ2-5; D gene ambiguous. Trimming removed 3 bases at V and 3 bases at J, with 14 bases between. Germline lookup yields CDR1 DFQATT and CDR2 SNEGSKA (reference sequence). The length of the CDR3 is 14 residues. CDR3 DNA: TGCAGTGCTAGTCAGCGCCGGCTAAAAGAGACCCAGTACTTC. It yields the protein CSASQRRLKETQYF.

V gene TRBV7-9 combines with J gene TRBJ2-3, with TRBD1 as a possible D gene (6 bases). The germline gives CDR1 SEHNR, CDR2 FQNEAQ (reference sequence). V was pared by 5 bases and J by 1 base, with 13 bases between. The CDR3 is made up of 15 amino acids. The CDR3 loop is CASSPGEGGTDTQYF. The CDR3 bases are TGTGCCAGCAGCCCAGGGGAAGGGGGCACAGATACGCAGTATTTT.

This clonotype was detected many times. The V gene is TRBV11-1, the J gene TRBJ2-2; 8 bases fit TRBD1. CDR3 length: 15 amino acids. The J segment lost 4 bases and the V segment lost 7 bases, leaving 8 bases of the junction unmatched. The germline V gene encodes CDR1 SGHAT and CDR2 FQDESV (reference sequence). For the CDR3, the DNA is TGTGCCAGCAACTCCGGGACAGGAGCCACCGGGGAGCTGTTTTTT. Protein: CASNSGTGATGELFF.

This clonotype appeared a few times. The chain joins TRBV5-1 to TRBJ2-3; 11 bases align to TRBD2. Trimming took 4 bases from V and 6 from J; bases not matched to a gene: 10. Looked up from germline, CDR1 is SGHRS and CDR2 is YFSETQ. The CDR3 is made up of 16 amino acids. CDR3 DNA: TGCGCCAGCAGCGGGGATAGCGGGGGGGCCGGGGATACGCAGTATTTT. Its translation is CASSGDSGGAGDTQYF.

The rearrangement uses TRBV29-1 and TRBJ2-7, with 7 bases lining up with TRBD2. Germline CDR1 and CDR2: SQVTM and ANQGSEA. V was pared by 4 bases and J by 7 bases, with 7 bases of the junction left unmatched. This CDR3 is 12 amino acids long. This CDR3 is CSVGRGSEEQYF. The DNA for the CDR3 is TGCAGCGTTGGGCGGGGGTCGGAGGAGCAGTACTTC.

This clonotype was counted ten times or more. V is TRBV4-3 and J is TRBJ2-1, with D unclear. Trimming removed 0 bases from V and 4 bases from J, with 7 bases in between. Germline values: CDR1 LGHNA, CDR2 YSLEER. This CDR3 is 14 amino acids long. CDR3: CASSQDNKYNEQFF. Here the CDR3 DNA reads TGCGCCAGCAGCCAAGATAACAAATACAATGAGCAGTTCTTC.

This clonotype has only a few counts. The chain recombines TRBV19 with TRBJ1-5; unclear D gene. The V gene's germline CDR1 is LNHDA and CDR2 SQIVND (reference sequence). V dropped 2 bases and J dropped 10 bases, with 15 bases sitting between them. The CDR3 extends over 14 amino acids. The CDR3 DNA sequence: TGTGCCAGTAGTATATGGGGAGACTCTCGCCCCCAGCATTTT. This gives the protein CASSIWGDSRPQHF.

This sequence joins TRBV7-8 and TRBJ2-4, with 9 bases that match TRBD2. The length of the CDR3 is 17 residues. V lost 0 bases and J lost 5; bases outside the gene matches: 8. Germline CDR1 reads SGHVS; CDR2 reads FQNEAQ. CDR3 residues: CASSLALYAGGENIQYF. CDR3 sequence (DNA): TGTGCCAGCAGCTTAGCTCTGTATGCGGGGGGGGAAAACATTCAGTACTTC.

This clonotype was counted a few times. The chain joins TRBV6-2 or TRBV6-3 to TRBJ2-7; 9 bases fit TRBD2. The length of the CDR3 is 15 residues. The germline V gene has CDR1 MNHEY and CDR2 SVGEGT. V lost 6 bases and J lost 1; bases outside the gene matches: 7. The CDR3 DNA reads TGTGCCAGCAGGAACCCTAGCGGGGCTTCCTACGAGCAGTACTTC. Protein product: CASRNPSGASYEQYF.

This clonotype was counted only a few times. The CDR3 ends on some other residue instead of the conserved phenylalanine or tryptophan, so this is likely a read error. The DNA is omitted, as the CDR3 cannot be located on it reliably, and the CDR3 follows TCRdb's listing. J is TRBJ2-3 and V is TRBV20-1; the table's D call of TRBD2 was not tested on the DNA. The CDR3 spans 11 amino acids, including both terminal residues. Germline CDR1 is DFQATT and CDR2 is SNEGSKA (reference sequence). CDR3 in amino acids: CSASHSGGPFI.

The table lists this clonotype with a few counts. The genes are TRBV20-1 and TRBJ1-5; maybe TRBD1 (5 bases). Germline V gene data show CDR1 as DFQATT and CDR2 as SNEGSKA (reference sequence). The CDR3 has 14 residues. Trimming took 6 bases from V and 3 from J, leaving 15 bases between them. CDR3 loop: CSAQGGRDNQPQHF. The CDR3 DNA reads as TGCAGTGCCCAGGGAGGCAGGGACAATCAGCCCCAGCATTTT.

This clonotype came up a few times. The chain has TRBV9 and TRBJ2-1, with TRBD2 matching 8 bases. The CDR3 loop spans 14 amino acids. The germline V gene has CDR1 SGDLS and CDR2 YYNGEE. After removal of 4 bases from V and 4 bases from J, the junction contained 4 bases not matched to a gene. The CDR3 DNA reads TGTGCCAGCAGCCCCCGACTAGCGTACAATGAGCAGTTCTTC. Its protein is CASSPRLAYNEQFF.

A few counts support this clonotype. In DNA, the CDR3 is TGCGCCAGCAGCTTGAGGCCGGGAGGCCACACTGAAGCTTTCTTT. This encodes CASSLRPGGHTEAFF. This rearrangement joins TRBV5-1 to TRBJ1-1; the D is unclear. The V gene's germline CDR1 is SGHRS and CDR2 YFSETQ. This CDR3 is 15 amino acids long. The V gene lost 1 base and the J gene lost 3 bases, with 13 bases spanning the gap.

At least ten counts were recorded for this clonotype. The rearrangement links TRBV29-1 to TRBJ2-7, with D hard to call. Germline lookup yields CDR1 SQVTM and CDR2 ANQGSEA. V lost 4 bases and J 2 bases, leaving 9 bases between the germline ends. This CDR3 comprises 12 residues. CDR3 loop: CSVVGETYEQYF. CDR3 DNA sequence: TGCAGCGTTGTTGGTGAAACCTACGAGCAGTACTTC.

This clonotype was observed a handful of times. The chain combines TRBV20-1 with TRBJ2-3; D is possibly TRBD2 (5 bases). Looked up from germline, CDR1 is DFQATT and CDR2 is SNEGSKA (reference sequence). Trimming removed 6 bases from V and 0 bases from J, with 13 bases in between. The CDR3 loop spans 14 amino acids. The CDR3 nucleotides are TGCAGTGCGGAGGACTGGCTGAGCACAGATACGCAGTATTTT. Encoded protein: CSAEDWLSTDTQYF.

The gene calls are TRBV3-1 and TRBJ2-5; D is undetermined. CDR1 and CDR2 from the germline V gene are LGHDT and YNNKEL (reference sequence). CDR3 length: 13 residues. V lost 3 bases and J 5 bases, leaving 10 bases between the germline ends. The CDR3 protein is CASSHNDRETQYF. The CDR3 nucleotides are TGTGCCAGCAGCCATAATGATCGGGAGACCCAGTACTTC.

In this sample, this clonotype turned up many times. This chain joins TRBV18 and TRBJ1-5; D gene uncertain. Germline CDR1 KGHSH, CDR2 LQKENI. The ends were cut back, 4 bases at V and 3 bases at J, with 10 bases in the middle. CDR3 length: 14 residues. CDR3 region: CASSRGRINQPQHF. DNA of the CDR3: TGTGCCAGCTCACGTGGACGGATCAATCAGCCCCAGCATTTT.

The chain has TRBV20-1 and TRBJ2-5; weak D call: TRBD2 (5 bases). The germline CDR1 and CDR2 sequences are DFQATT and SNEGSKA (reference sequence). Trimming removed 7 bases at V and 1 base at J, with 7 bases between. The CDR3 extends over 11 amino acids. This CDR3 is CSGRLQETQYF. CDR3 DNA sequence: TGCAGTGGGAGGCTCCAAGAGACCCAGTACTTC.

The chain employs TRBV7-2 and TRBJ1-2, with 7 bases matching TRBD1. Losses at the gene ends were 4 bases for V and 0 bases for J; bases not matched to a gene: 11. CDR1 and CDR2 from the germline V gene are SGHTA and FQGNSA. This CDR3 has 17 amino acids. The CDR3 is CASSSRTGHPTNYGYTF. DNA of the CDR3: TGTGCCAGCAGCTCCCGGACAGGACACCCCACTAACTATGGCTACACCTTC.

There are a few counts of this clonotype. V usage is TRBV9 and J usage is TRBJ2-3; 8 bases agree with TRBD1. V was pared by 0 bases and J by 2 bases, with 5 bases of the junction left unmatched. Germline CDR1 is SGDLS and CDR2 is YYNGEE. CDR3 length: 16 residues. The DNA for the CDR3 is TGTGCCAGCAGCGTAGACAGGGGGTCAATCACAGATACGCAGTATTTT. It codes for CASSVDRGSITDTQYF.

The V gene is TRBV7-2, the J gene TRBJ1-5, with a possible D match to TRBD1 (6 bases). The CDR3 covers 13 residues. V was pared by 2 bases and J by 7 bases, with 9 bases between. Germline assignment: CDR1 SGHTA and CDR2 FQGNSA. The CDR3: CASSLTRGQPQHF. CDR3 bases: TGTGCCAGCAGCTTAACAAGGGGGCAGCCCCAGCATTTT.

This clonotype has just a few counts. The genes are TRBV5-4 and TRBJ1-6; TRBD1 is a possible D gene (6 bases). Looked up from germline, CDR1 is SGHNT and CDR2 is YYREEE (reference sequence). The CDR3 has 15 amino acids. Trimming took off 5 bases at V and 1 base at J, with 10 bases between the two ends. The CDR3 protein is CASSIQGSYNSPLHF. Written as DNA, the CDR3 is TGTGCCAGCAGTATACAGGGTTCCTATAATTCACCCCTCCACTTT.